The source of this TCR beta chain is a study of CD8 T cells in ankylosing spondylitis. The CDR3 length is 15 residues. V was cut by 3 bases and J by 6 bases, with 15 bases left in between. The germline CDR1 and CDR2 sequences are MNHEY and SMNVEV (reference sequence). This clonotype showed up many times. What it binds is unknown. TCRdb re-called the 5' RACE reads with MiXCR, one entry per CDR3 protein. In the table there are about 320,000 distinct CDR3 sequences, approximately 10% of which are singletons. Study observations and caveats: Seemingly characteristic of ankylosing spondylitis blood was a TCR beta motif consisting of several highly homologous variants.

The sequence derives from a female donor with ankylosing spondylitis or in good health (not recorded which). Sequenced input: blood, either unsorted or a sorted T cell fraction (not recorded which). V usage is TRBV27 and J usage is TRBJ2-1; D possibly corresponds to TRBD1 (5 bases). The CDR3: CASSFLGARLNEQFF. The DNA for the CDR3 is TGTGCCAGCAGTTTCTTAGGGGCGCGTCTCAATGAGCAGTTCTTC.